This TCR beta chain was documented in a study of CD39 and CD103 CD8 tumor-infiltrating T cells. On this clone itself: The antigen is undetermined.

Findings of the study overall: Top 30 DP CD8 TIL clonotypes covered about 56-90% of repertoire.

The repertoire was sequenced with immunoSEQ multiplex PCR; TCRdb's copy has only in-frame clones and lacks some. The table lists 4,500 to 5,500 clones, under 80% of them singletons. Germline V lookup: CDR1 MNHEY, CDR2 SMNVEV (reference sequence). This CDR3 has 14 amino acids. The V and J ends lost 4 bases and 0 bases respectively, with 7 bases between them. CD8+CD4-CD45RA- cells, CCR7-positive or negative, formed the memory CD8 sort. This receptor was identified in a human donor with head and neck squamous cell carcinoma. The sample comprised CD8+ T cells sorted from blood. Documented subset: total memory CD8 T cells (CD45RA-CCR7+/-) from blood or uninvolved lymph node. The rearrangement joins TRBV27 to TRBJ2-1; D may be TRBD2 (6 bases). The CDR3 is CASSWGDSYNEQFF. The DNA of the CDR3 is TGTGCCAGCAGTTGGGGGGACTCCTACAATGAGCAGTTCTTC.